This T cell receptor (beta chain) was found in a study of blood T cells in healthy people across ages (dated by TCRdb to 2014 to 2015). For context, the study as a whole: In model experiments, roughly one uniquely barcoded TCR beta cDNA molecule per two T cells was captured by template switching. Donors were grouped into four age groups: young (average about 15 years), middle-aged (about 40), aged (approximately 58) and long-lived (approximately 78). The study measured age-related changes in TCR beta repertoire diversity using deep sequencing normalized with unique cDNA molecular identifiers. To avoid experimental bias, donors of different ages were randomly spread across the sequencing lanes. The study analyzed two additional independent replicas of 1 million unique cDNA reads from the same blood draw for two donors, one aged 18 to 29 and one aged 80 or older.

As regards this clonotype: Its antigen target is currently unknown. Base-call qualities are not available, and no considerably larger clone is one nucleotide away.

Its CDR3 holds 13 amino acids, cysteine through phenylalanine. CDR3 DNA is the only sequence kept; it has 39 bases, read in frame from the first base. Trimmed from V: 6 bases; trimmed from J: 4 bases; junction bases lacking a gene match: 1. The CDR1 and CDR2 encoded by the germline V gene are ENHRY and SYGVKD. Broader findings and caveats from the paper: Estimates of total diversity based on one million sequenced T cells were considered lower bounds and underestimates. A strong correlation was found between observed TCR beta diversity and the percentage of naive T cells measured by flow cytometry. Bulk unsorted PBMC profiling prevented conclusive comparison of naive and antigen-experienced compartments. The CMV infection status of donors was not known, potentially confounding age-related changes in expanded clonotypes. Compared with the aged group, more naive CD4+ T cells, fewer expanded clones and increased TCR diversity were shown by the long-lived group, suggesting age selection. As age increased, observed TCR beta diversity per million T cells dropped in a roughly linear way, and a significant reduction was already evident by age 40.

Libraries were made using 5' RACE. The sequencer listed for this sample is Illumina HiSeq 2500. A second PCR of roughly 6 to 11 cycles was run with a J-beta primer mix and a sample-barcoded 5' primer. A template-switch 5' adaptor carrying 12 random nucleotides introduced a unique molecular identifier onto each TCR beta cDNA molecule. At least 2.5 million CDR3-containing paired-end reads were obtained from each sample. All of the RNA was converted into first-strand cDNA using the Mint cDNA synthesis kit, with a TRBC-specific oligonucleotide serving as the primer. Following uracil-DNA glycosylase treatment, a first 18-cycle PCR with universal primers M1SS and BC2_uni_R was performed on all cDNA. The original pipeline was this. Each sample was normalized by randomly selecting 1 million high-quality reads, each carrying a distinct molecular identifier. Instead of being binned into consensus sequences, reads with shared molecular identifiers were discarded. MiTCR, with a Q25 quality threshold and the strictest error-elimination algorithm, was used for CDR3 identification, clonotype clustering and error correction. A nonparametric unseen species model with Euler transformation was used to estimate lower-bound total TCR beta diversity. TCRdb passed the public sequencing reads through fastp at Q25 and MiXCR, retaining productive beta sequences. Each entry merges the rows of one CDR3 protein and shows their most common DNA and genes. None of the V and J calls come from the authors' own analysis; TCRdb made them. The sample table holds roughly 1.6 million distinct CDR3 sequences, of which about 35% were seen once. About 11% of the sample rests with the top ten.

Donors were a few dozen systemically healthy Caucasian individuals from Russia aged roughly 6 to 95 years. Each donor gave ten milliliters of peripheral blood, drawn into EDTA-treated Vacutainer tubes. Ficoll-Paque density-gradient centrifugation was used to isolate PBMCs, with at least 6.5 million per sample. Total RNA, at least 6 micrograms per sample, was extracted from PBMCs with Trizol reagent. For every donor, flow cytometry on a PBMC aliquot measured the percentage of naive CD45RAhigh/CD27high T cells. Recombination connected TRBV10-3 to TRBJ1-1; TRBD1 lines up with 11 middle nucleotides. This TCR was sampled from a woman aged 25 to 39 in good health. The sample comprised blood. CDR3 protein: CAISGTGGTEAFF. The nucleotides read TGTGCCATCAGCGGGACAGGGGGCACTGAAGCTTTCTTT.